This T cell receptor (beta chain) came from a study of T-cell reconstitution after alpha-beta-depleted transplantation in children. As it was prepared, the TCRbeta library received unique molecular identifiers. TCRdb used MiXCR to reprocess the PCR reads, holding one entry per CDR3 protein. The sample records 84,000 or so distinct CDR3 sequences, roughly 16% being singletons. The length of the CDR3 is 13 residues. CDR1 and CDR2 from the germline V gene are SQVTM and ANQGSEA. The V segment lost 6 bases and the J segment 0 bases; nucleotides outside the gene matches: 4. Details on this clonotype: Its target is not known.

General study points: Surviving recipient T cells and intrathymic progenitors accounted for some patients' high TCRbeta diversity at day 60. Several hundred expanded graft clones reportedly supplied alpha-beta T cells about two months after transplant.

Specimen: PBMCs, mostly from graft donor cells, collected 180 days after TCRalphabeta/CD19-depleted stem cell transplant. The TCR comes from a male patient between 2 and 15 years old who had a stem cell transplant for acute lymphoblastic leukemia, so the T cells may come from the graft donor. J is TRBJ2-5 and V is TRBV29-1; 7 nucleotides align to TRBD2. The chain's CDR3 is CSVAGGYQETQYF. The CDR3 nucleotides read TGCAGCGTCGCCGGGGGGTACCAAGAGACCCAGTACTTC.